The 3 T cell receptor beta chains below were found in one sample sequenced in a study of blood T cell repertoires in COVID-19. Clones were sequenced by immunoSEQ multiplex PCR, and TCRdb holds only the in-frame ones, with some missing. The top ten clones hold roughly 25% of a sample with about 180,000 clones, 75% to 80% of them seen once. Material: peripheral blood. These receptors all stem from a woman between 65 and 79 years old with acute or convalescent COVID-19.

J is TRBJ1-5 and V is TRBV19, with 7 bases matching TRBD1. The ends lost 5 bases at V and 4 bases at J; junction bases unmatched: 11. CDR1 is LNHDA, CDR2 SQIVND, per germline (reference sequence). The CDR3 length is 16 residues. The CDR3 DNA reads TGTGCCAGTAGTGGCCGACAGGGCCTGAGGAATCAGCCCCAGCATTTT. As protein: CASSGRQGLRNQPQHF.

The chain combines TRBV2 with TRBJ2-7; 7 bases map to TRBD1. Germline V CDR1 and CDR2: SNHLY, FYNNEI. The CDR3 is made up of 13 amino acids. After removal of 6 bases from V and 4 bases from J, the junction contained 6 bases not matched to a gene. In nucleotides, the CDR3 is TGTGCCAGCAGCCGGGACAGAGAGTACGAGCAGTACTTC. Translation gives CASSRDREYEQYF. Combining the CDR3 with reference TRBV2 and TRBJ2-7 gives the whole variable domain EPEVTQTPSHQVTQMGQEVILRCVPISNHLYFYWYRQILGQKVEFLVSFYNNEISEKSEIFDDQFSVERPDGSNFTLKIRSTKLEDSAMYFCASSRDREYEQYFGPGTRLTVT.

This clone was observed a few times. V and J are TRBV3-1 (or the pseudogene TRBV3-2) and TRBJ1-2; tentatively, D is TRBD1 (5 bases). Deletions cut 0 bases from V and 8 bases from J, with 13 bases between. CDR3 length: 14 amino acids. CDR1 is LGHDT, CDR2 YNNKEL, per germline (reference sequence). The CDR3 DNA is TGTGCCAGCAGCCAAGAAACAGGCCAGGGAGGCTACACCTTC. Translating gives CASSQETGQGGYTF.